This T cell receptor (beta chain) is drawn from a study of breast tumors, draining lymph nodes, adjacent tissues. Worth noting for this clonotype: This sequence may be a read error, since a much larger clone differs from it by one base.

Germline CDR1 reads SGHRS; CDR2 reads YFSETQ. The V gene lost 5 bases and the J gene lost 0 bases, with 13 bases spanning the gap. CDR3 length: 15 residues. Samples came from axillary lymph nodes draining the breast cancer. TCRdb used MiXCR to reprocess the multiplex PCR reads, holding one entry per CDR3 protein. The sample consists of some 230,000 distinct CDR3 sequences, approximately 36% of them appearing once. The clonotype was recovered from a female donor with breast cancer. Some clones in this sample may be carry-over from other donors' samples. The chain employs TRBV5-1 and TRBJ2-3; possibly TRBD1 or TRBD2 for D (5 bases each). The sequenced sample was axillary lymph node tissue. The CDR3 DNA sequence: TGCGCCAGCAGTCCGAGGGGTGCTAGCACAGATACGCAGTATTTT. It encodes CASSPRGASTDTQYF.